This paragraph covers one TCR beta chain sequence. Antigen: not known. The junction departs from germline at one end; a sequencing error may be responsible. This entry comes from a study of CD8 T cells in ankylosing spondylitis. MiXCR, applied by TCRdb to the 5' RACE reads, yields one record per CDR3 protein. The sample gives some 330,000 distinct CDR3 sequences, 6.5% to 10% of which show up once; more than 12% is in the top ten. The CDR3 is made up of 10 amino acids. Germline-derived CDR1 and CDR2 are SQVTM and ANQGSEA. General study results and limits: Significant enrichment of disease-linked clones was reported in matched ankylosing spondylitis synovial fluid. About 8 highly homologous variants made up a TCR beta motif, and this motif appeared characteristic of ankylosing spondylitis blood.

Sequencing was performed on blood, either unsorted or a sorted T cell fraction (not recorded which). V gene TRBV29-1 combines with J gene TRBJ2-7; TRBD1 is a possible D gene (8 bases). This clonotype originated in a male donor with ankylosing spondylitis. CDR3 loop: CSVDWEGQVF. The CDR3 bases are TGCAGCGTTGACTGGGAGGGACAGGTCTTC.